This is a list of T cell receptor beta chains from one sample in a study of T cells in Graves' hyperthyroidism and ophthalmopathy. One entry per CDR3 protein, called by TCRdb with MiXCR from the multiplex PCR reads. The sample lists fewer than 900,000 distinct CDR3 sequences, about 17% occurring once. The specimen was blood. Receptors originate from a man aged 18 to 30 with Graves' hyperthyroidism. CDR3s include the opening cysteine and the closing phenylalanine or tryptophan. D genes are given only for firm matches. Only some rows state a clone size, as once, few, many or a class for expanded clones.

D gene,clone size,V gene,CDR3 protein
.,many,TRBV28,CASSLTGQYNEQFF
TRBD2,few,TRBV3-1,CASSHLAGGTEQYF
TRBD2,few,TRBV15,CATSRDRGGGTDTQYF
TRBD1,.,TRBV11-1,CASSFRTGGAYNEQFF
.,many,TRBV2,CASSERRGGKLFF
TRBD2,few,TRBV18,CASSPPGREDTGELFF
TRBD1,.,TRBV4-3,CASSQHSGTGRSGANVLTF
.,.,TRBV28,CASSLLTWTQYF
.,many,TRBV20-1,CSARGGRNQPQHF
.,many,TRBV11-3,CASSKAGTSTDTQYF
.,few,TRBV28,CASSFYRTSLSPLHF
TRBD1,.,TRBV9,CASSTGQGWDTEAFF
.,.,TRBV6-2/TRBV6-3,CASSYGGSLSPNQPQHF
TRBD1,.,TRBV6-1,CASSYSSGTGVEKLFF
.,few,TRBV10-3,CAISEPNQETQYF
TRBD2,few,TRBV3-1,CASSQDLASGWNEQFF
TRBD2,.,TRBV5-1,CASSATSAFYNEQFF
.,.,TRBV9,CASSPRQASGANVLTF
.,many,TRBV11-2,CASSKDVQETQYF
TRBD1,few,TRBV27,CASSPHTEIETGAGYGYTF
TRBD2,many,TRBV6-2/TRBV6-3,CASSFPDTSGSFSDTQYF
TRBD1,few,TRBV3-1,CASSHTGVGNIQYF
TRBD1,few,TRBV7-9,CASIGQVDYEQYF
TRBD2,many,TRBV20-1,CSARGLAGTYNEQFF
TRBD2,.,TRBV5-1,CASSLVLAGGQEQYF
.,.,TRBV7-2,CASSDVGGTGELFF